Listed here are 32 T cell receptor beta chains from one sample, sequenced in a study of T cells in Graves' hyperthyroidism and ophthalmopathy. RNA transcripts provided the source from which TCR beta CDR3 regions were amplified. Initially, a first-round RT-PCR of the TCR CDR3 employed the HTBI primer set. TCRdb called the multiplex PCR reads again in MiXCR, with one record for every CDR3 protein. Counted here are approximately 360,000 distinct CDR3 sequences, 15% to 18% occurring once; the ten biggest clones make up around a quarter. The sequencing input was blood. The receptors were sampled from a woman under 30 with Graves' hyperthyroidism that later progressed to Graves' ophthalmopathy.

This chain uses TRBV7-3 with TRBJ2-6; 7 bases are shared with TRBD1. Per the germline V gene, CDR1 is SGHTA and CDR2 is FQGTGA. The CDR3 has 20 amino acids. Trimming removed 2 bases from V and 0 bases from J; junction bases left unmatched: 13. The DNA of the CDR3 is TGTGCCAGCAGCTTATGGGACAGCTTCCAAGTGCTCTCTGGGGCCAACGTCCTGACTTTC. It encodes CASSLWDSFQVLSGANVLTF. The full variable domain, rest sourced from reference TRBV7-3 and TRBJ2-6, is GAGVSQTPSNKVTEKGKYVELRCDPISGHTALYWYRQSLGQGPEFLIYFQGTGAADDSGLPNDRFFAVRPEGSVSTLKIQRTERGDSAVYLCASSLWDSFQVLSGANVLTFGAGSRLTVL.

On this clonotype: This likely comes from a read error, as the CDR3 has no conserved phenylalanine or tryptophan at its end. The chain employs TRBV2 and TRBJ2-1; D is unclear. Trimming pared 2 bases from V and 0 bases from J, leaving 8 bases between. There are 15 residues in the CDR3. Germline lookup yields CDR1 SNHLY and CDR2 FYNNEI. The CDR3 is CASSELASSYNEQFL. In DNA form, the CDR3 reads TGTGCCAGCAGTGAACTGGCTAGCTCCTACAATGAGCAGTTCCTC.

This clonotype was seen at least ten times. V gene TRBV28 combines with J gene TRBJ2-7; TRBD1 matches at 7 bases. CDR3 length: 14 amino acids. V was pared by 2 bases and J by 3 bases, with 4 bases of the junction left unmatched. Germline V gene data show CDR1 as MDHEN and CDR2 as SYDVKM. The DNA of the CDR3 is TGTGCCAGCAGTTTACAGGGGGAAAGCTACGAGCAGTACTTC. Encoded protein: CASSLQGESYEQYF.

This clonotype was counted at least ten times. This chain uses TRBV10-3 with TRBJ2-1, with 8 bases identical to TRBD2. Unmatched junction bases numbered 17, after V lost 3 bases and J lost 7 bases. The CDR3 is made up of 18 amino acids. Germline CDR1 ENHRY, CDR2 SYGVKD. The CDR3 DNA sequence: TGTGCCATCAGTGATAGCGGGGAGGAGCGGGCGCCCGGGAATGAGCAGTTCTTC. Translated: CAISDSGEERAPGNEQFF.

In its sample, this clonotype was seen many times. V and J are TRBV20-1 and TRBJ1-5; TRBD1 aligns across 8 bases. CDR3 length: 16 residues. V lost 5 bases to trimming and J lost 2 bases; unmatched junction nucleotides: 11. CDR1 is DFQATT, CDR2 SNEGSKA, per germline (reference sequence). CDR3 DNA: TGCAGTGCTCGGAACAGGGGGGGAAGTGGCAATCAGCCCCAGCATTTT. Protein product: CSARNRGGSGNQPQHF.

This clonotype appeared a few times. One end of the junction does not line up with germline, which may come from a read error. The chain couples TRBV20-1 to TRBJ2-7; D uncertain. Germline CDR1 reads DFQATT; CDR2 reads SNEGSKA (reference sequence). There are 11 residues in the CDR3. The CDR3 loop is CSAGDRYEQYF. The CDR3 DNA reads as TGCAGTGCTGGAGATCGCTACGAGCAGTACTTC.

This clonotype came up many times. The V gene is TRBV27, the J gene TRBJ2-7, with a weak D call TRBD2 (5 bases). The CDR3 consists of 12 residues. The germline CDR1 and CDR2 sequences are MNHEY and SMNVEV (reference sequence). The germline V and J ends were trimmed by 7 bases and 6 bases, with 13 bases remaining between them. This CDR3 is CASTLRRVEQYF. CDR3 sequence (DNA): TGTGCCAGCACCTTGCGGCGGGTCGAGCAGTACTTC.

The rearrangement joins TRBV5-1 to TRBJ1-1, with D uncertain. CDR3 length equals 15 residues. The germline CDR1 and CDR2 sequences are SGHRS and YFSETQ. V lost 0 bases, J lost 1 base, and 10 bases lay in between. The chain's CDR3 is CASSLGLPKNTEAFF. CDR3 nucleotide sequence: TGCGCCAGCAGCTTGGGGCTCCCCAAGAACACTGAAGCTTTCTTT.

This clonotype was counted at least ten times. The chain is built from TRBV6-1 and TRBJ1-2; maybe TRBD1 (5 bases). The V and J ends lost 5 bases and 2 bases respectively, with 12 bases between them. CDR1 MNHNS and CDR2 SASEGT come from the germline V gene. CDR3 length: 14 residues. CDR3 in DNA: TGTGCCAGCAGTTCGGGACTTACGAACTATGGCTACACCTTC. Translation gives CASSSGLTNYGYTF.

The sample holds many counts of this clonotype. The chain carries TRBV24-1 and TRBJ2-7; no reliable D call. V gave up 5 bases and J gave up 5 bases, with 9 bases separating them. Looked up from germline, CDR1 is KGHDR and CDR2 is SFDVKD. The CDR3 runs to 12 residues. The DNA of the CDR3 is TGTGCCACCAGTGCCGCGGACCACGAGCAGTACTTC. Its translation: CATSAADHEQYF.

This clonotype came up many times. The rearrangement links TRBV28 to TRBJ1-2; possibly TRBD1 for D (5 bases). CDR1 and CDR2 from the germline V gene are MDHEN and SYDVKM. This CDR3 has 13 amino acids. Trimming removed 3 bases at V and 4 bases at J, with 9 bases between. The DNA for the CDR3 is TGTGCCAGCAGTTTGAACAGGCTCTATGGCTACACCTTC. Translated: CASSLNRLYGYTF.

There are many counts of this clonotype. CDR3 sequence reads: CATSRDDRVDQPQHF. The CDR3 bases are TGTGCCACCAGCAGAGACGACAGGGTAGATCAGCCCCAGCATTTT. The gene calls are TRBV15 and TRBJ1-5; TRBD1 agrees at 7 bases. The CDR3 spans 15 residues. Germline V gene sequence: CDR1 LNHNV, CDR2 YYDKDF (reference sequence). V was pared by 0 bases and J by 5 bases, with 4 bases of the junction left unmatched.

This clonotype was counted many times. The J gene is TRBJ2-7, the V gene TRBV18; maybe TRBD1 (5 bases). Germline CDR1 and CDR2: KGHSH and LQKENI. V gave up 3 bases and J gave up 7 bases, with 19 bases separating them. This CDR3 region has 15 residues. Written as DNA, the CDR3 is TGTGCCAGCTCACCGCTGGGGCCCCCGTCAGAGGAGCAGTACTTC. Translated, it gives CASSPLGPPSEEQYF.

The chain is built from TRBV29-1 and TRBJ2-2; TRBD2 aligns across 11 bases. Germline V gene data show CDR1 as SQVTM and CDR2 as ANQGSEA. With 4 bases clipped from V and 5 bases from J, the junction kept 6 bases outside the gene matches. This CDR3 has 15 residues. The CDR3 sequence is CSVVTGTSGTGELFF. Written as DNA, the CDR3 is TGCAGCGTTGTAACAGGGACTAGCGGAACCGGGGAGCTGTTTTTT.

This clonotype was recorded at least ten times. V usage is TRBV20-1 and J usage is TRBJ2-4; D is uncertain. The CDR3 consists of 10 residues. Trimming cost V 7 bases and J 5 bases, with 6 bases left between them. The germline gives CDR1 DFQATT, CDR2 SNEGSKA (reference sequence). The CDR3 DNA is TGCAGTGGGGCGGAAAACATTCAGTACTTC. Residues: CSGAENIQYF.

This clonotype was detected ten times or more. CDR3 in DNA: TGCAGTGCTATCGGATATGGCTACACCTTC. It is translated as CSAIGYGYTF. The rearrangement joins TRBV20-1 to TRBJ1-2, with D unresolved. CDR3 size: 10 residues. Germline lookup yields CDR1 DFQATT and CDR2 SNEGSKA (reference sequence). V was pared by 4 bases and J by 5 bases, with 5 bases between.

This clonotype occurred many times. This chain joins TRBV12-3 or TRBV12-4 and TRBJ2-5, with 7 bases lining up with TRBD1. The V and J ends lost 7 bases and 2 bases, in that order; junction bases with no gene match: 13. This CDR3 is built from 16 residues. The CDR3 bases are TGTGCCAGCACCCCCGACAGGGAGCAAAAACAAGAGACCCAGTACTTC. Translated, it gives CASTPDREQKQETQYF.

This clonotype appeared many times. V and J are TRBV28 and TRBJ1-5; D remains ambiguous. The V end was cut by 2 bases, the J end by 2 bases, with 7 bases between. The germline gives CDR1 MDHEN, CDR2 SYDVKM. The CDR3 sequence is 14 residues long. This chain's CDR3 is CASSLLGGNQPQHF. The CDR3 region has the DNA TGTGCCAGCAGTTTACTTGGCGGCAATCAGCCCCAGCATTTT.

This clonotype was recorded many times. This chain connects TRBV7-9 to TRBJ2-1, with 7 bases aligning to TRBD1. J gave up 2 bases and V 5 bases, and 12 bases lay outside the gene matches. From germline, CDR1 is SEHNR and CDR2 FQNEAQ (reference sequence). The CDR3 runs 17 residues. CDR3 residues: CASSGPGVQGAYNEQFF. The DNA of the CDR3 is TGTGCCAGCAGCGGGCCCGGTGTGCAGGGGGCCTACAATGAGCAGTTCTTC.

This clonotype showed up many times. The V gene is TRBV24-1, the J gene TRBJ2-1; 9 bases are shared with TRBD1. The CDR3 sequence is 16 residues long. V lost 4 bases, J lost 7 bases, and 10 bases stayed unmatched. CDR1 and CDR2 (germline): KGHDR, SFDVKD. The CDR3 DNA reads TGTGCCACCAGTGACCAGGGACAGGGAGGAGGGAATGAGCAGTTCTTC. Its translation is CATSDQGQGGGNEQFF.

This clonotype occurred many times. The rearrangement links TRBV12-3 or TRBV12-4 to TRBJ1-1, with 8 bases aligning to TRBD1. V trimming: 7 bases; J trimming: 11 bases; junction bases outside the gene matches: 12. CDR3 length: 13 amino acids. CDR3 DNA sequence: TGTGCCAGCACCTCAACTCAGGGGGCGCTTGCTTTCTTT. Amino acid sequence: CASTSTQGALAFF.

This clonotype was detected many times. For the CDR3, the DNA is TGTGCCAGCAGTGAACGGAACAGTGTCTTCTCCTACGAGCAGTACTTC. Translated, it gives CASSERNSVFSYEQYF. The rearrangement uses TRBV2 and TRBJ2-7; D is uncertain. Trimming took off 2 bases at V and 0 bases at J, with 14 bases between the two ends. The CDR3 totals 16 residues. Germline V gives CDR1 SNHLY, CDR2 FYNNEI.

This clonotype has ten or more counts. V and J are TRBV2 and TRBJ2-2; weak D call: TRBD1 (6 bases). The CDR3 extends over 15 amino acids. Trimming cost V 10 bases and J 5 bases, with 20 bases left between them. Germline CDR1 is SNHLY and CDR2 is FYNNEI. The CDR3 DNA reads TGTGCCATCGAAAATGAGGACAGACGGACCGGGGAGCTGTTTTTT. Translated, it gives CAIENEDRRTGELFF.

This clonotype occurred a few times. The gene calls are TRBV28 and TRBJ2-5; 10 bases line up with TRBD1. In germline, CDR1 is MDHEN, CDR2 SYDVKM. The CDR3 extends over 16 amino acids. V lost 6 bases, J lost 5 bases, and 12 bases stayed unmatched. The CDR3 spells CASRGLTTGGRETQYF. CDR3 DNA: TGTGCCAGCAGGGGTCTTACGACAGGGGGCCGGGAGACCCAGTACTTC.

The genes are TRBV14 and TRBJ2-1; TRBD2 matches at 7 bases. This CDR3 is built from 14 residues. Germline V CDR1 and CDR2: SGHDN, FVKESK. With V trimmed by 4 bases and J by 10 bases, 10 bases remained unmatched. The CDR3 reads CASSLKGWREEQFF. The CDR3 region has the DNA TGTGCCAGCAGCCTTAAAGGGTGGCGGGAGGAGCAGTTCTTC.

A few counts support this clonotype. CDR3 DNA sequence: TGCGCCAGCAGCCACTCAACCGGGACAGGGATAATTGGCTACACCTTC. This sequence encodes CASSHSTGTGIIGYTF. The chain has TRBV4-3 and TRBJ1-2, with 9 bases identical to TRBD1. The germline CDR1 and CDR2 sequences are LGHNA and YSLEER. The J segment lost 7 bases and the V segment lost 3 bases, leaving 12 bases of the junction unmatched. The CDR3 spans 16 residues.

This clonotype has a handful of counts. This chain links TRBV4-1 with TRBJ1-6, with a possible D match to TRBD1 (5 bases). V gave up 8 bases and J gave up 7 bases, with 21 bases separating them. CDR1 and CDR2 (germline): MGHRA, YSYEKL. This CDR3 region has 16 residues. CDR3 region: CASGLGGGPNNSPLHF. The CDR3 DNA sequence: TGCGCCAGCGGCCTCGGGGGGGGACCCAACAATTCACCCCTCCACTTT.

This clonotype was observed many times. The rearrangement links TRBV29-1 to TRBJ2-5; tentative D call: TRBD1 (5 bases). V was cut by 4 bases and J by 1 base, with 28 bases left in between. From germline, CDR1 is SQVTM and CDR2 ANQGSEA. CDR3 size: 19 residues. The DNA of the CDR3 is TGCAGCGTTGTCCCACAGACAGTAGGGTGGTCCGGGCGCCAAGAGACCCAGTACTTC. Amino acid sequence: CSVVPQTVGWSGRQETQYF. Looking up the rest from reference TRBV29-1 and TRBJ2-5 gives the full variable domain: SAVISQKPSRDICQRGTSLTIQCQVDSQVTMMFWYRQQPGQSLTLIATANQGSEATYESGFVIDKFPISRPNLTFSTLTVSNMSPEDSSIYLCSVVPQTVGWSGRQETQYFGPGTRLLVL.

This clonotype was observed many times. The CDR3 spells CASSPQDGNTEAFF. CDR3 nucleotide sequence: TGTGCCAGCAGCCCCCAGGACGGGAACACTGAAGCTTTCTTT. This chain links TRBV7-8 with TRBJ1-1; D unresolved. Germline-derived CDR1 and CDR2 are SGHVS and FQNEAQ. The CDR3 contains 14 residues. Trimming cost V 5 bases and J 1 base, with 11 bases left between them.

The chain uses TRBV4-2 and TRBJ2-1; D remains unclear. The CDR3 extends over 13 amino acids. Germline CDR1 reads LGHNA; CDR2 reads YNFKEQ. V was shortened by 0 bases and J by 7 bases, with 7 bases between the two germline ends. CDR3 protein: CASSQDMPNEQFF. CDR3 nucleotides: TGTGCCAGCAGCCAAGATATGCCTAATGAGCAGTTCTTC.

This clonotype was observed at least ten times. This chain connects TRBV27 to TRBJ2-3; D ambiguous. Trimming removed 3 bases from V and 0 bases from J, with 7 bases in between. Germline V gene data show CDR1 as MNHEY and CDR2 as SMNVEV (reference sequence). The CDR3 length is 14 residues. The CDR3 nucleotides read TGTGCCAGCAGTTTGACACTTAGCACAGATACGCAGTATTTT. It specifies CASSLTLSTDTQYF.

This clonotype has at least ten counts. The CDR3 reads CASRNGTGLARYLTEAFF. DNA for the CDR3: TGCGCCAGCAGAAACGGGACAGGGCTCGCTCGCTACCTGACTGAAGCTTTCTTT. This rearrangement joins TRBV5-1 to TRBJ1-1, with 9 bases that match TRBD1. The CDR3 extends over 18 amino acids. The J segment lost 5 bases and the V segment lost 5 bases, leaving 19 bases of the junction unmatched. Per germline, CDR1 SGHRS and CDR2 YFSETQ.